Sequencing of this T cell receptor (beta chain) was carried out in a study of Graves' ophthalmopathy and Graves' hyperthyroidism. The PBMCs originated from roughly 10 ml of fresh peripheral blood. This clonotype was seen ten or more times. Its cognate antigen is unknown. A read error may account for a junction end that differs from germline. For repertoire sequencing, the TCR beta CDR3 regions were amplified from RNA transcripts. First-round RT-PCR with HTBI primers preceded a second-round multiplex PCR. TCRdb reprocessed the multiplex PCR reads with MiXCR, giving one entry per CDR3 protein. The repertoire holds 200,000 to 250,000 distinct CDR3 sequences, with under 30% as singletons. Germline CDR1 reads SGHTA; CDR2 reads FQGNSA. This CDR3 has 15 amino acids. General observations from the study: Blood repertoires reportedly contained most expanded thyroid clonotypes above 0.001 frequency. Progression of ophthalmopathy was predicted by the model with about 67% sensitivity and around 77% specificity.

Sequencing used peripheral blood. The J gene is TRBJ2-7, the V gene TRBV7-2; possible D gene TRBD2, 7 bases. The TCR originated in a man aged 45-65 years with Graves' ophthalmopathy. CDR3 DNA sequence: TGTGCCAGCAGCTTAGCGGGGGGGGCCTCCAACGAGCAGTACTTC. Translation: CASSLAGGASNEQYF.